This entry is about one T cell receptor beta chain. No antigen is known for it. The junction differs from germline at one of its ends, possibly a read error. These donors, healthy bone marrow donors, were studied. At the time of sampling, donors were nominally healthy, though unrecorded immune exposures were likely. Amplification used 60 Vbeta primers and 13 Jbeta primers. The table came from immunoSEQ multiplex PCR; TCRdb's copy has only in-frame clones and leaves some out. The data hold about 180,000 clones, with roughly 81% observed a single time. The sample originates from a study of cytomegalovirus exposure and HLA in healthy donors. Per the germline V gene, CDR1 is SGHTA and CDR2 is FQGNSA. CDR3 length equals 15 residues. General observations from the study: It was taken for granted in presence/absence analyses that sequencing depth across donors was roughly uniform.

The sequenced material came from PBMCs. The sequence was obtained from a woman aged 18-30 years in good health and CMV-seropositive. The chain carries TRBV7-2 and TRBJ2-7; 8 nucleotides line up with TRBD2. The CDR3 DNA is TGTGCCAGCAGGGATGCGGGGGGCCCTTCCTCCGAGCAGTACTTC. Its protein product is CASRDAGGPSSEQYF.